This T cell receptor beta chain was identified during a study of cytomegalovirus exposure and HLA in healthy donors. The germline V gene has CDR1 MGHRA and CDR2 YSYEKL. V lost 1 base, J lost 4 bases, and 11 bases lay in between. CDR3 size: 15 residues. The repertoire was sequenced with immunoSEQ multiplex PCR; TCRdb's copy has only in-frame clones and lacks some. The sample lists about 110,000 clones; around 85% were seen once. The sample consisted of PBMCs. V gene TRBV4-1 combines with J gene TRBJ2-1; maybe TRBD2 (7 bases). The clonotype was recovered from a woman aged 18-30 years in good health and CMV-seronegative. CDR3 residues: CASSQAGGSYNEQFF. CDR3 sequence (DNA): TGCGCCAGCAGCCAAGCGGGGGGCTCATACAATGAGCAGTTCTTC.